These 15 T cell receptor beta chains share one sample of origin, sequenced in a study of T cells after yellow fever vaccination (dated by TCRdb to the late 2010s). In the paper's terms, the treatment or condition label means: live attenuated yellow fever vaccine strain. Libraries were built with 5' RACE. Sequencing relied on an Illumina NovaSeq 6000. TCRdb redid the processing of the public reads, applying fastp at Q25 and MiXCR, and retained in-frame beta chains. When rows share a CDR3 protein, they turn into one entry using the most common DNA and genes. The sample data list under 200,000 distinct CDR3 sequences, and approximately 10% of these were observed just once. Approximately 34% of the sample is held by the ten biggest clonotypes. The material sequenced was CD8+ T cells sorted from PBMCs, taken 15 days after the yellow fever booster vaccination. Every receptor here comes from a young man who received the YFV17D yellow fever vaccine.

This clonotype was seen only a few times. This chain uses TRBV6-6 with TRBJ2-7; D is perhaps TRBD1 or TRBD2 (5 bases each). V lost 5 bases and J 7 bases, leaving 24 bases between the germline ends. The CDR3 consists of 16 residues. Germline-derived CDR1 and CDR2 are MNHNY and SVGAGI (reference sequence). This chain's CDR3 is CASSTGLTGETGEQYV. DNA of the CDR3: TGTGCCAGCAGTACGGGATTAACAGGCGAGACCGGTGAGCAGTACGTC.

There are a few counts of this clonotype. The chain uses TRBV4-3 and TRBJ1-2; 9 nucleotides match TRBD1. The CDR3 contains 14 residues. With 5 bases clipped from V and 12 bases from J, the junction kept 13 bases outside the gene matches. Germline loops: CDR1 LGHNA, CDR2 YSLEER. This CDR3 is CASSGQGSRDGDTF. In DNA, the CDR3 is TGCGCCAGCAGCGGACAGGGGAGCCGGGACGGCGACACCTTC.

This chain joins TRBV7-2 and TRBJ2-3, with 10 positions matching TRBD2. Germline-derived CDR1 and CDR2 are SGHTA and FQGNSA. This CDR3 is built from 17 residues. V trimming: 5 bases; J trimming: 1 base; junction bases outside the gene matches: 9. CDR3 coding DNA: TGTGCCAGCAGCGAAGATTCTAGCGGGGGAGGCACAGATACGCAGTATTTT. Translated, it gives CASSEDSSGGGTDTQYF.

The V call is TRBV9, the J call TRBJ2-1; perhaps D is TRBD1 or TRBD2 (5 bases each). Trimming shortened V by 0 bases and J by 7 bases, and 20 bases separated the two germline ends. CDR1 SGDLS and CDR2 YYNGEE come from the germline V gene. This CDR3 has 17 amino acids. The CDR3 DNA sequence: TGTGCCAGCAGCGTAGCTCTCTGGGGGTCGTCTTCGAATGAGCAGTTCTTC. Translation gives CASSVALWGSSSNEQFF. The full variable domain, its missing parts supplied by reference TRBV9 and TRBJ2-1, is DSGVTQTPKHLITATGQRVTLRCSPRSGDLSVYWYQQSLDQGLQFLIQYYNGEERAKGNILERFSAQQFPDLHSELNLSSLELGDSALYFCASSVALWGSSSNEQFFGPGTRLTVL.

This clonotype was seen a handful of times. The rearrangement links TRBV7-2 to TRBJ2-7, with 7 nucleotides matching TRBD2. Germline values: CDR1 SGHTA, CDR2 FQGNSA. CDR3 length: 14 residues. With 0 bases clipped from V and 4 bases from J, the junction kept 3 bases outside the gene matches. The CDR3 DNA sequence: TGTGCCAGCAGCTTAGCGGTGGGAGGGTACGAGCAGTACGTC. It yields the protein CASSLAVGGYEQYV.

In this sample, this clonotype turned up a few times. The chain has TRBV19 and TRBJ1-6; the D is unclear. The V end lost 9 bases, the J end lost 9 bases, and 6 bases lay between the germline ends. The CDR3 runs 10 residues. CDR1 is LNHDA and CDR2 is SQIVND in the germline V gene (reference sequence). As DNA, the CDR3 is TGTGCCAGCGGAGTTTCACCCCTCCACTTT. Translated: CASGVSPLHF. Full variable domain (remainder filled in from reference TRBV19 and TRBJ1-6): DGGITQSPKYLFRKEGQNVTLSCEQNLNHDAMYWYRQDPGQGLRLIYYSQIVNDFQKGDIAEGYSVSREKKESFPLTVTSAQKNPTAFYLCASGVSPLHFGNGTRLTVT.

This clonotype was recorded many times. J is TRBJ1-1 and V is TRBV29-1, with D perhaps TRBD1 (6 bases). This CDR3 is built from 12 residues. Germline V gives CDR1 SQVTM, CDR2 ANQGSEA. V dropped 6 bases and J dropped 0 bases, with 8 bases sitting between them. Here the CDR3 reads CSVGQMNTEAFF. The CDR3 DNA is TGCAGCGTAGGACAGATGAACACTGAAGCTTTCTTT.

This clonotype showed up just a few times. CDR3 sequence: CASRRDSAPNTEAFF. DNA of the CDR3: TGTGCCAGCAGACGGGACAGCGCTCCGAACACTGAAGCTTTCTTT. This sequence joins TRBV27 and TRBJ1-1; 7 nucleotides match TRBD1. The CDR3 consists of 15 residues. Looked up from germline, CDR1 is MNHEY and CDR2 is SMNVEV (reference sequence). The trim removed 6 bases at V and 1 base at J, leaving 8 bases unmatched.

This clonotype came up a few times. This rearrangement joins TRBV4-3 to TRBJ2-1; D call uncertain. Trimming removed 4 bases from V and 2 bases from J, with 18 bases in between. Germline lookup yields CDR1 LGHNA and CDR2 YSLEER. This CDR3 has 17 amino acids. The CDR3 protein is CASSPSPATITYNEQFF. CDR3 nucleotide sequence: TGCGCCAGCAGCCCCTCACCGGCGACGATTACCTACAATGAGCAGTTCTTC.

This chain connects TRBV11-2 to TRBJ2-5, with 13 bases identical to TRBD2. The V gene end was trimmed by 0 bases and the J gene end by 1 base; junction bases not matched to a gene: 2. Per germline, CDR1 SGHAT and CDR2 FQNNGV. The CDR3 length is 17 residues. CDR3 loop: CASSLETSGGIQETQYF. The CDR3 bases are TGTGCCAGCAGCTTAGAGACTAGCGGGGGGATCCAAGAGACCCAGTACTTC.

This chain uses TRBV7-6 with TRBJ2-3, with D unclear. There are 17 residues in the CDR3. CDR1 is SGHVS and CDR2 is FNYEAQ in the germline V gene. Trimming took 0 bases from V and 6 from J, leaving 19 bases between them. CDR3 loop: CASSLAPPGSTGDTQYF. In nucleotides, the CDR3 is TGTGCCAGCAGCTTAGCGCCCCCCGGGTCCACCGGGGATACGCAGTATTTT.

In its sample, this clonotype was seen a few times. The V gene is TRBV7-2, the J gene TRBJ2-1; 10 bases fit TRBD1. CDR1 SGHTA and CDR2 FQGNSA come from the germline V gene. V shed 1 base, J shed 6 bases, and the junction held 3 bases outside the gene matches. This CDR3 is built from 15 residues. CDR3 amino acids: CASSLDWTGGNEQFF. The CDR3 DNA follows: TGTGCCAGCAGCTTAGACTGGACAGGGGGCAATGAGCAGTTCTTC.

This clonotype was detected a few times. The J gene is TRBJ1-4, the V gene TRBV11-2; D not resolved. The CDR3 runs 14 residues. Germline V lookup: CDR1 SGHAT, CDR2 FQNNGV. The V end was cut by 3 bases, the J end by 8 bases, with 13 bases between. CDR3 sequence reads: CASSLGPVREKLFF. For the CDR3, the DNA is TGTGCCAGCAGCTTGGGCCCTGTTAGGGAAAAACTGTTTTTT.

This clonotype was counted a few times. The rearrangement uses TRBV29-1 and TRBJ1-3; TRBD1 might be the D (6 bases). The CDR3 contains 13 residues. V was trimmed by 7 bases and J by 0 bases, leaving 10 bases between them. Germline V lookup: CDR1 SQVTM, CDR2 ANQGSEA. The CDR3 here is CSAQGISGNTIYF. CDR3 sequence (DNA): TGCAGCGCCCAGGGGATCTCTGGAAACACCATATATTTT.

This clonotype is classed as medium-sized. The V gene is TRBV20-1, the J gene TRBJ2-2; TRBD2 is a possible D gene (6 bases). The CDR3 runs to 15 residues. V gave up 2 bases and J gave up 0 bases, with 10 bases separating them. Germline lookup yields CDR1 DFQATT and CDR2 SNEGSKA (reference sequence). CDR3 region: CSARLRGTNTGELFF. The DNA for the CDR3 is TGCAGTGCTAGACTACGGGGGACGAACACCGGGGAGCTGTTTTTT.